This T cell receptor (beta chain) was observed in a study of cytomegalovirus exposure and HLA in healthy donors (TCRdb year 2017). Broadly, across the study: According to a later analysis, the 120 or so validation repertoires were produced on the same platform as the roughly 720 repertoires of the first cohort. The study aimed to test whether signatures of past pathogen exposure could be identified by cataloging public T cell receptors. Along with the roughly 700-subject first cohort, a separate validation cohort of over a hundred different subjects was used. The study combined high-throughput TCR immunosequencing, statistical association of individual TCRs with disease status, and machine learning to predict cytomegalovirus infection status. General study outcomes and caveats: According to the authors, the approach could potentially be generalized to other disease states and immunological phenotypes. A few of the identified cytomegalovirus-associated TCR beta chains were confirmed in vitro to be specific for cytomegalovirus antigens. Most TCR sequences were seen in very few donors, while some public TCRs were found in many individuals. Of the cluster scores, 90% to 95% were above 0 in a later analysis, which found that TCRs clustered in the first cohort also tended to co-occur in the 120 or so validation repertoires. The validation cohort had no HLA typing available for a later analysis, so co-occurrence within that cohort was assessed over all 120 or so repertoires. In both the original and validation cohorts, the classifier was reported to diagnose cytomegalovirus status with high specificity and sensitivity. A total of about 150 TCR beta chains were listed by the study as associated with cytomegalovirus.

The donors belonged to the validation cohort of about 110 subjects, which was separate from the roughly 670-subject first cohort. The germline V end is reduced by 1 base and the J end by 4 bases; junction bases left unmatched: 12. As encoded in the germline V gene (reference sequence), CDR1 is SGHNT while CDR2 is YYREEE. Including cysteine and phenylalanine, the CDR3 has 18 amino acids. The retained sequence is limited to the CDR3, 54 bases, with the frame set at the first base. Library method: the immunoSEQ multiplex PCR assay. Per the authors' processing: To diagnose cytomegalovirus status from the catalog of TCR beta chain sequences, a statistical classification framework was built. In its TCRdb copy, this immuneACCESS table keeps in-frame sequences only and misses some clones. Where compared with another copy, unresolved V genes explain less than half of these, and the others have no known cause. D and trimming come from the DNA, and the V and J calls and clone size come from that table. The sample yields 65,000 to 75,000 clones; 94% were counted once. Of the sample, roughly 1.6% falls within the top ten clones.

As for this clone: Its binding antigen is unknown. The record has no base qualities; no much larger clone is one base away.

Sequencing was carried out using PBMCs. The receptor was isolated from a man aged 18 to 30 in good health and CMV-seropositive. The receptor chain draws on TRBV5-4 and TRBJ2-7; 12 central nucleotides agree with TRBD2. The DNA is TGTGCCAGCAGCTTGACAGGGCTAGCGGGAGGGCCTGGGTACGAGCAGTACTTC. Translated, this gives CASSLTGLAGGPGYEQYF.